This T cell receptor (beta chain) came from a study of blood T cell repertoires in COVID-19. Study details: The origin of the acute and convalescent COVID-19 samples was the United States, Italy and Spain.

Per the original methods: The authors estimated nucleated cell counts from reference gene primer amplification. Clones were sequenced by immunoSEQ multiplex PCR, and TCRdb holds only the in-frame ones, with some missing. The V and J calls and the clone size are those of that table, but D and trimming were determined from the DNA. This table has about 120,000 clones, just over 70% appearing once. This clone appeared once. The TCR comes from a human donor with acute or convalescent COVID-19. The donor label of this sample is uncertain. The material sequenced was peripheral blood.

CDR3 DNA sequence: TGCGCCAGCAGCACCGACAGAGTTGCAACTAATGAAAAACTGTTTTTT. It codes for CASSTDRVATNEKLFF. V usage is TRBV5-1 and J usage is TRBJ1-4, with D perhaps TRBD1 (5 bases). CDR3 length: 16 residues. V lost 4 bases, J lost 0 bases, and 13 bases lay in between. Germline V gene data show CDR1 as SGHRS and CDR2 as YFSETQ. The variable domain in full, completed from reference TRBV5-1 and TRBJ1-4, reads KAGVTQTPRYLIKTRGQQVTLSCSPISGHRSVSWYQQTPGQGLQFLFEYFSETQRNKGNFPGRFSGRQFSNSRSEMNVSTLELGDSALYLCASSTDRVATNEKLFFGSGTQLSVL.